This is a list of T cell receptor beta chains from one sample in a study of T cell responses to AZD1222 COVID-19 vaccine. TCRdb's table, derived via immunoSEQ multiplex PCR, lists solely in-frame clones and lacks some. Counted here are more than 60,000 clones, about 85% occurring once; the ten biggest clones make up 24%. The material sequenced was peripheral blood, taken on day 0 of AZD1222 vaccination. All receptors come from an adult in good health. CDR3s include the opening cysteine and the closing phenylalanine or tryptophan. Fields, in order: clone size, V gene, J gene, D gene, CDR3 protein, CDR3 DNA. The D gene is left open where the match is weak. Rows give clone size only sometimes, using once, few, many, or a class for an expanded clone.

size: -
V: TRBV6-1
J: TRBJ1-3
D: TRBD1
CDR3: CASSVPGDRAGNTIYF
DNA: TGTGCCAGCAGTGTTCCCGGGGACAGGGCTGGAAACACCATATATTTT

size: -
V: TRBV5-1
J: TRBJ2-7
D: TRBD1
CDR3: CASSPPAGQVAEQYF
DNA: TGCGCCAGCAGCCCCCCGGCGGGACAGGTCGCCGAGCAGTACTTC

size: -
V: TRBV6-6
J: TRBJ1-2
D: -
CDR3: CASTDGGEILYGYTF
DNA: TGTGCCAGCACCGACGGGGGGGAGATTCTCTATGGCTACACCTTC

size: -
V: TRBV5-1
J: TRBJ2-2
D: TRBD2
CDR3: CASSLAGGQNTGELFF
DNA: TGCGCCAGCAGCTTAGCGGGAGGCCAGAACACCGGGGAGCTGTTTTTT

size: -
V: TRBV18
J: TRBJ2-2
D: TRBD2
CDR3: CASSLPASGYTGELFF
DNA: TGTGCCAGCTCACTCCCGGCTAGCGGGTACACCGGGGAGCTGTTTTTT

size: -
V: TRBV28
J: TRBJ1-6
D: -
CDR3: CASSSLPPLHF
DNA: TGTGCCAGCAGTTCTCTTCCACCCCTCCACTTT

size: -
V: TRBV7-2
J: TRBJ1-6
D: TRBD1
CDR3: CASSYNRGQLHF
DNA: TGTGCCAGCAGTTATAACAGGGGTCAACTCCACTTT

size: -
V: TRBV28
J: TRBJ2-5
D: TRBD1
CDR3: CASSPPQGEGETQYF
DNA: TGTGCCAGCAGTCCGCCACAGGGGGAAGGAGAGACCCAGTACTTC

size: once
V: TRBV18
J: TRBJ1-6
D: TRBD1
CDR3: CASSPRDRNSPLHF
DNA: TGTGCCAGCTCACCTAGGGACAGAAATTCACCCCTCCACTTT

size: -
V: TRBV19
J: TRBJ2-7
D: -
CDR3: CASSEQTRYEQYF
DNA: TGTGCCAGTAGTGAGCAGACACGTTACGAGCAGTACTTC

size: -
V: TRBV6-4
J: TRBJ2-2
D: -
CDR3: CASSSDGVGELFF
DNA: TGTGCCAGCAGTTCCGACGGGGTCGGGGAGCTGTTTTTT

size: -
V: TRBV6-5
J: TRBJ1-1
D: -
CDR3: CASSYQTENTEAFF
DNA: TGTGCCAGCAGTTACCAAACAGAAAACACTGAAGCTTTCTTT

size: -
V: TRBV7-2
J: TRBJ1-5
D: -
CDR3: CASSPGQNQPQHF
DNA: TGTGCCAGCAGCCCCGGACAGAATCAGCCCCAGCATTTT

size: -
V: TRBV5-6
J: TRBJ1-1
D: -
CDR3: CASSDGENTEAFF
DNA: TGTGCCAGCAGCGATGGGGAGAACACTGAAGCTTTCTTT

size: -
V: TRBV12-3/TRBV12-4
J: TRBJ1-1
D: -
CDR3: CASSPRGKTEAFF
DNA: TGTGCCAGCAGTCCAAGGGGGAAAACTGAAGCTTTCTTT

size: -
V: TRBV18
J: TRBJ1-4
D: TRBD1
CDR3: CASSIGTGGEKLFF
DNA: TGTGCCAGCTCAATCGGGACAGGGGGAGAAAAACTGTTTTTT

size: once
V: TRBV3-1/TRBV3-2
J: TRBJ1-1
D: -
CDR3: CASSQEQGWAEAFF
DNA: TGTGCCAGCAGCCAAGAGCAGGGTTGGGCTGAAGCTTTCTTT

size: -
V: TRBV29-1
J: TRBJ2-7
D: -
CDR3: CSVAGGPEEQYF
DNA: TGCAGCGTTGCCGGAGGGCCAGAGGAGCAGTACTTC

size: -
V: TRBV24-1
J: TRBJ2-2
D: TRBD2
CDR3: CATSDWGLAGDRVNTGELFF
DNA: TGTGCCACCAGTGATTGGGGACTAGCGGGAGATCGGGTAAACACCGGGGAGCTGTTTTTT

size: -
V: TRBV4-2
J: TRBJ1-3
D: TRBD1
CDR3: CASSAMTGVGNTIYF
DNA: TGTGCCAGCAGCGCGATGACAGGGGTTGGAAACACCATATATTTT

size: -
V: TRBV2
J: TRBJ1-4
D: -
CDR3: CASSPHGGSTNEKLFF
DNA: TGTGCCAGCAGCCCTCACGGGGGTTCAACTAATGAAAAACTGTTTTTT

size: -
V: TRBV10-2
J: TRBJ1-4
D: -
CDR3: CASSDAGSTNEKLFF
DNA: TGCGCCAGCAGTGACGCGGGGAGCACTAATGAAAAACTGTTTTTT

size: -
V: TRBV9
J: TRBJ1-3
D: -
CDR3: CASSVQTGNTIYF
DNA: TGTGCCAGCAGCGTACAAACCGGAAACACCATATATTTT

size: -
V: TRBV7-6
J: TRBJ1-1
D: -
CDR3: CASSPRGGDPRGTEAFF
DNA: TGTGCCAGCAGCCCTCGCGGGGGGGACCCGAGGGGCACTGAAGCTTTCTTT

size: -
V: TRBV19
J: TRBJ2-1
D: TRBD2
CDR3: CASSIGAGYNEQFF
DNA: TGTGCCAGTAGTATCGGAGCGGGGTACAATGAGCAGTTCTTC

size: -
V: TRBV19
J: TRBJ2-1
D: TRBD2
CDR3: CASSIRSGSGNNEQFF
DNA: TGTGCCAGTAGTATTCGTAGCGGGAGCGGTAACAATGAGCAGTTCTTC

size: -
V: TRBV6-6
J: TRBJ2-7
D: -
CDR3: CASSPIQGISYEQYF
DNA: TGTGCCAGCAGCCCCATTCAGGGAATCTCCTACGAGCAGTACTTC

size: few
V: TRBV27
J: TRBJ2-1
D: -
CDR3: CASRVAGYNEQFF
DNA: TGTGCCAGCAGGGTAGCTGGGTACAATGAGCAGTTCTTC

size: -
V: TRBV7-9
J: TRBJ1-1
D: -
CDR3: CASSRGGVRTEAFF
DNA: TGTGCCAGCAGCCGAGGGGGAGTGAGGACTGAAGCTTTCTTT

size: once
V: TRBV6-5
J: TRBJ1-2
D: -
CDR3: CASSYLGTSNYGYTF
DNA: TGTGCCAGCAGTTACTTGGGGACCTCTAACTATGGCTACACCTTC

size: -
V: TRBV7-2
J: TRBJ1-5
D: -
CDR3: CASTDSDQPQHF
DNA: TGTGCCAGCACGGACAGCGATCAGCCCCAGCATTTT

size: -
V: TRBV9
J: TRBJ2-2
D: -
CDR3: CASSVRTQGELFF
DNA: TGTGCCAGCAGCGTAAGAACCCAAGGGGAGCTGTTTTTT

size: -
V: TRBV27
J: TRBJ2-1
D: -
CDR3: CASNPRGGRSRVNEQFF
DNA: TGTGCCAGCAATCCCAGGGGGGGGCGGTCGAGGGTCAATGAGCAGTTCTTC

size: -
V: TRBV5-1
J: TRBJ2-1
D: TRBD2
CDR3: CASSRGDRGEQFF
DNA: TGCGCCAGCAGCCGGGGGGATAGGGGTGAGCAGTTCTTC

size: few
V: TRBV11-2
J: TRBJ2-7
D: TRBD1
CDR3: CASSLNRGHNEQYF
DNA: TGTGCCAGCAGCCTAAACAGGGGCCACAACGAGCAGTACTTC

size: -
V: TRBV6-6
J: TRBJ1-4
D: -
CDR3: CASSYLSADEKLFF
DNA: TGTGCCAGCAGTTACCTCAGTGCCGACGAAAAACTGTTTTTT

size: -
V: TRBV29-1
J: TRBJ2-1
D: TRBD2
CDR3: CSVTEAGGPNEQFF
DNA: TGCAGCGTTACAGAAGCGGGAGGGCCTAATGAGCAGTTCTTC

size: -
V: TRBV27
J: TRBJ1-5
D: -
CDR3: CASTLRGNSNQPQHF
DNA: TGTGCCAGCACTCTCCGGGGTAACAGCAATCAGCCCCAGCATTTT

size: -
V: TRBV6-5
J: TRBJ2-3
D: -
CDR3: CASRGQGDTQYF
DNA: TGTGCCAGCAGGGGTCAGGGGGATACGCAGTATTTT

size: -
V: TRBV14
J: TRBJ2-5
D: -
CDR3: CASSNGLQETQYF
DNA: TGTGCCAGCAGCAACGGTCTGCAAGAGACCCAGTACTTC